This record covers a single T cell receptor (beta chain). The table came from immunoSEQ multiplex PCR; TCRdb's copy has only in-frame clones and leaves some out. The table records 200,000 to 250,000 clones, around 82% of them present only once. The CDR3 extends over 14 amino acids. V shed 4 bases and J shed 1 base, with 7 bases lying between them. Germline lookup yields CDR1 SNHLY and CDR2 FYNNEI. The data belong to a study of blood T cell repertoires in COVID-19. Study-level information: The United States, Italy and Spain provided the acute and convalescent COVID-19 samples. The cDNA or gDNA used as material had been derived from T cells, B-cell-depleted T cells, or PBMCs.

The J gene is TRBJ2-2, the V gene TRBV2, with D unresolved. The sequenced material came from peripheral blood. This clonotype originated in a woman aged 60-75 years with acute or convalescent COVID-19. The CDR3 bases are TGTGCCAGCAGTGTTTTCCGGAACACCGGGGAGCTGTTTTTT. It encodes CASSVFRNTGELFF.